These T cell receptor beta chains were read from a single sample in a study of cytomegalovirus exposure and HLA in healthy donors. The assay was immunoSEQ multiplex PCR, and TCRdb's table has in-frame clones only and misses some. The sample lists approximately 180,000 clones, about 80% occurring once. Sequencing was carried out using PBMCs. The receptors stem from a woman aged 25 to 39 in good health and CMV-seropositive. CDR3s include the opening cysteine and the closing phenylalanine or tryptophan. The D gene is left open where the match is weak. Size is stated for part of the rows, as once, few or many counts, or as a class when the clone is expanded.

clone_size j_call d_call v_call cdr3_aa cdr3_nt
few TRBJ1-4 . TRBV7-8 CATAKGVSNEKLFF TGTGCAACAGCAAAGGGGGTGTCTAATGAAAAACTGTTTTTT
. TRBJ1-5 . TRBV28 CATRRGGFGDQPQHF TGTGCCACCCGTAGGGGGGGCTTTGGTGATCAGCCCCAGCATTTT
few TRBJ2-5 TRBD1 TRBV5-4 CASSLGGQGGETQYF TGTGCCAGCAGCTTGGGGGGACAGGGAGGTGAGACCCAGTACTTC
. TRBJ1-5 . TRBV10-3 CAISESERNQPQHF TGTGCCATCAGTGAGAGTGAGAGAAATCAGCCCCAGCATTTT
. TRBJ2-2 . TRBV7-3 CASSPSGATGELFF TGTGCCAGCAGCCCATCAGGGGCCACCGGGGAGCTGTTTTTT
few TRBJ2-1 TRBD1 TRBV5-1 CASSLGGTEVNEQFF TGCGCCAGCAGCTTGGGAGGGACAGAGGTGAATGAGCAGTTCTTC
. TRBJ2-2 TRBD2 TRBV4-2 CASSPGSGRGNTGELFF TGTGCCAGCAGCCCTGGGAGCGGGAGGGGGAACACCGGGGAGCTGTTTTTT
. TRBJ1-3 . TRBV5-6 CASSREGSGNTIYF TGTGCCAGCAGCCGAGAGGGATCTGGAAACACCATATATTTT
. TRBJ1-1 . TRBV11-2 CASSLVGGDTEAFF TGTGCCAGCAGCTTAGTGGGGGGGGACACTGAAGCTTTCTTT
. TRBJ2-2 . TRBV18 CASSKTETGELFF TGTGCCAGCTCAAAGACGGAGACCGGGGAGCTGTTTTTT
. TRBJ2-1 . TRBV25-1 CASSRGIYEQFF TGTGCCAGCAGCAGGGGCATCTATGAGCAGTTCTTC
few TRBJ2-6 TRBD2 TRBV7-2 CASSLGGVAVISGANVLTF TGTGCCAGCAGCTTGGGGGGGGTGGCGGTTATCTCTGGGGCCAACGTCCTGACTTTC
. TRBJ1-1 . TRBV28 CASSFGARQAMNTEAFF TGTGCCAGCAGTTTTGGGGCCCGACAGGCTATGAACACTGAAGCTTTCTTT
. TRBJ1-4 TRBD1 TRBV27 CASSPTGSPNEKLFF TGTGCCAGCAGCCCGACAGGGTCTCCTAATGAAAAACTGTTTTTT
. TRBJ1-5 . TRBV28 CASSLGGGNQPQHF TGTGCCAGCAGCCTCGGGGGGGGGAATCAGCCCCAGCATTTT
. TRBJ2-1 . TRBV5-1 CASSLAIGSSYNEQFF TGCGCCAGCAGCTTGGCCATCGGGAGTTCCTACAATGAGCAGTTCTTC
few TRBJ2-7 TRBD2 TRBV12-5 CASGTPGLAALPSYEQYF TGTGCTAGTGGTACCCCGGGACTAGCGGCTCTTCCGTCTTACGAGCAGTACTTC
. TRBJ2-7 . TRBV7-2 CASSLDARGAIYEQYF TGTGCCAGCAGCTTAGATGCCCGCGGGGCCATATACGAGCAGTACTTC
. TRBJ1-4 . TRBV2 CASSSGVATNEKLFF TGTGCCAGCAGCTCAGGGGTGGCAACTAATGAAAAACTGTTTTTT
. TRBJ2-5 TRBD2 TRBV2 CASHLAAQETQYF TGTGCCAGCCACCTAGCGGCACAAGAGACCCAGTACTTC
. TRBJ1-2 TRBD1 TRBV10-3 CAISGSMDRDTYGYTF TGTGCCATCAGTGGATCGATGGACAGGGACACCTATGGCTACACCTTC
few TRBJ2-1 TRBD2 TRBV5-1 CASSLDRTGGYNEQFF TGCGCCAGCAGCTTGGATCGGACGGGAGGGTACAATGAGCAGTTCTTC
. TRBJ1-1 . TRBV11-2 CASSRLQGAEAFF TGTGCCAGCAGCCGGCTACAGGGCGCTGAAGCTTTCTTT
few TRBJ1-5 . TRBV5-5 CASSSEAGPNQPQHF TGTGCCAGCAGCTCAGAGGCAGGGCCCAATCAGCCCCAGCATTTT
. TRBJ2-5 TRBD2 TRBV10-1 CASSEGGSGRQTQYF TGCGCCAGCAGTGAGGGTGGCTCCGGGAGGCAGACCCAGTACTTC
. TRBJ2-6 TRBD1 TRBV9 CASSVEGTGEASVLTF TGTGCCAGCAGCGTAGAGGGGACAGGGGAGGCCTCCGTCCTGACTTTC
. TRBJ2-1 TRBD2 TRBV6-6 CASSALAGANNEQFF TGTGCCAGCAGTGCACTAGCGGGAGCGAACAATGAGCAGTTCTTC
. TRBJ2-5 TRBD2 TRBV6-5 CASSYGGAGRATQYF TGTGCCAGCAGTTACGGAGGGGCGGGGAGGGCGACCCAGTACTTC
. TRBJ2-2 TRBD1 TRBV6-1 CASSQTGAAGELFF TGTGCCAGCAGCCAAACAGGGGCGGCCGGGGAGCTGTTTTTT
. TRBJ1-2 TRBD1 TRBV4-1 CASSQPGQGARTF TGCGCCAGCAGCCAACCGGGACAGGGGGCGAGGACCTTC
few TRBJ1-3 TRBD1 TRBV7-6 CASSLDGTGSDTIYF TGTGCCAGCAGCTTAGACGGGACAGGGTCGGACACCATATATTTT
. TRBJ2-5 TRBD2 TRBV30 CAGRGWETQYF TGTGCCGGGCGGGGGTGGGAGACCCAGTACTTC
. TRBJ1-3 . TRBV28 CATWGVREGLSGNTIYF TGTGCCACCTGGGGAGTTAGGGAGGGCCTCTCTGGAAACACCATATATTTT
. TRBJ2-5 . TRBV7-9 CASSFRETQYF TGTGCCAGCAGCTTCAGAGAGACCCAGTACTTC
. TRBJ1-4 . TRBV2 CASSEFTATNEKLFF TGTGCCAGCAGTGAATTCACAGCAACTAATGAAAAACTGTTTTTT
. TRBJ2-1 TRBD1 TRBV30 CAWSSGTGSDEQFF TGTGCCTGGAGTTCCGGGACAGGGAGCGATGAGCAGTTCTTC
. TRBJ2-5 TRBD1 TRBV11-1 CASRDRGLSEETQYF TGTGCCAGCCGGGACAGGGGGTTATCAGAAGAGACCCAGTACTTC
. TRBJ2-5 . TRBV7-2 CASSLVGRAQETQYF TGTGCCAGCAGCTTAGTTGGCAGGGCCCAAGAGACCCAGTACTTC
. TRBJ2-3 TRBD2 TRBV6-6 CASRRTSGSSDTQYF TGTGCCAGCAGGAGGACTAGCGGGAGCTCAGATACGCAGTATTTT
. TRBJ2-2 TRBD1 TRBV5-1 CASSWGRWQGESGELFF TGCGCCAGCAGCTGGGGCCGCTGGCAGGGGGAGTCCGGGGAGCTGTTTTTT
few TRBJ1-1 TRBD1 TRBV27 CASSYGTGGTEAFF TGTGCCAGCAGTTATGGAACAGGGGGCACTGAAGCTTTCTTT
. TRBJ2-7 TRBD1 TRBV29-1 CSVGGDRGSYEQYF TGCAGCGTTGGGGGGGACAGGGGTTCCTACGAGCAGTACTTC
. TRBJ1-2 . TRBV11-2 CASSLGGSYGYTF TGTGCCAGCAGCTTAGGAGGGAGCTATGGCTACACCTTC
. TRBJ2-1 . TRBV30 CAWSVLAPSYNEQFF TGTGCCTGGAGTGTATTAGCCCCCTCTTACAATGAGCAGTTCTTC
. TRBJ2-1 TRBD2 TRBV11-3 CASSLGLTSGVIAYGEQFF TGTGCCAGCAGCTTAGGTCTCACTAGCGGGGTTATTGCCTACGGTGAGCAGTTCTTC
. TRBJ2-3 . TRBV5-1 CASSSDFSDVAVTDTQYF TGCGCCAGCAGCTCTGATTTTTCTGATGTGGCGGTCACAGATACGCAGTATTTT
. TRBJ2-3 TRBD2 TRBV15 CATSKASGISTDTQYF TGTGCCACCAGCAAAGCTAGCGGAATAAGCACAGATACGCAGTATTTT
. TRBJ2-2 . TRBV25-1 CASRVQGFAGELFF TGTGCCAGCAGGGTCCAGGGGTTTGCCGGGGAGCTGTTTTTT
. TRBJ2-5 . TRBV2 CASSEASVGQGKETQYF TGTGCCAGCAGTGAAGCGTCCGTTGGGCAGGGTAAAGAGACCCAGTACTTC
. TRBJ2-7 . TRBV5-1 CASSLEGAPEKEQYF TGCGCCAGCAGCTTGGAAGGGGCCCCGGAGAAGGAGCAGTACTTC
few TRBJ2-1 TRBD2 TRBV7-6 CASRKDSGTNNEQFF TGTGCCAGCAGAAAGGATAGCGGGACGAACAATGAGCAGTTCTTC
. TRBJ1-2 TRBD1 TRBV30 CASSGTGRLGIF TGTGCCTCTTCCGGGACAGGGAGGCTTGGTATCTTC
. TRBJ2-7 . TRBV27 CASNILGSSYEQYF TGTGCCAGCAACATCCTCGGGAGCTCCTACGAGCAGTACTTC
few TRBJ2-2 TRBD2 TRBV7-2 CASSLAGGYSTGELFF TGTGCCAGCAGCTTAGCGGGAGGGTATTCCACCGGGGAGCTGTTTTTT
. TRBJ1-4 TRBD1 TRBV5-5 CASSLAQGVAEKLFF TGTGCCAGCAGCTTGGCCCAGGGGGTAGCTGAAAAACTGTTTTTT
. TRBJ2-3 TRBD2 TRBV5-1 CASSLIREGSTDTQYF TGCGCCAGCAGCTTGATCCGGGAGGGTTCCACAGATACGCAGTATTTT